One sample yielded the 6 T cell receptor beta chains listed below, sequenced in a study of shared clonotypes between healthy human individuals. Generated by immunoSEQ multiplex PCR, the TCRdb table keeps only in-frame clones and is missing some. The sample has about 1 million clones, approximately 70% seen once. Material: memory CD4+ T cells sorted from blood. Subset denoted: CD45RA-negative fraction. The receptors were gathered from a man aged 18 to 29 in good health.

This clone was counted a few times. The CDR3 coding sequence is TGCAGTGTCCAGGTGAACACTGAAGCTTTCTTT. Residues: CSVQVNTEAFF. V and J are TRBV20-1 and TRBJ1-1; no definite D call. The ends were cut back, 7 bases at V and 0 bases at J, with 6 bases in the middle. The germline gives CDR1 DFQATT, CDR2 SNEGSKA (reference sequence). The CDR3 has 11 amino acids.

The chain couples TRBV7-2 to TRBJ2-1, with 12 nucleotides matching TRBD2. V was clipped by 0 bases and J by 10 bases; unmatched bases: 1. Germline lookup yields CDR1 SGHTA and CDR2 FQGNSA. CDR3 length: 14 residues. CDR3 in DNA: TGTGCCAGCAGCTTAGCGGGGACTAGCGGGGAGCAGTTCTTC. It translates to CASSLAGTSGEQFF. The variable domain in full, with the rest retrieved from reference TRBV7-2 and TRBJ2-1, is GAGVSQSPSNKVTEKGKDVELRCDPISGHTALYWYRQSLGQGLEFLIYFQGNSAPDKSGLPSDRFSAERTGGSVSTLTIQRTQQEDSAVYLCASSLAGTSGEQFFGPGTRLTVL.

This clone was seen a handful of times. The V and J genes are TRBV6-5 and TRBJ2-1; no clear D gene. CDR3 length: 13 residues. Trimming took off 6 bases at V and 12 bases at J, with 18 bases between the two ends. The germline V gene has CDR1 MNHEY and CDR2 SVGAGI. DNA of the CDR3: TGTGCCAGCAGAACACCCGTCGGAATGGCGCAGTTCTTC. This gives the protein CASRTPVGMAQFF.

This chain connects TRBV2 to TRBJ1-6; possibly TRBD1 for D (5 bases). CDR3 length equals 15 residues. Germline CDR1 SNHLY, CDR2 FYNNEI. The V end was cut by 4 bases, the J end by 3 bases, with 10 bases between. This chain's CDR3 is CASSASGGYNSPLHF. The CDR3 coding sequence is TGTGCCAGCAGTGCCTCCGGGGGCTATAATTCACCCCTCCACTTT.

V is TRBV7-3 and J is TRBJ2-2, with D perhaps matching TRBD1 or TRBD2 (5 bases each). V lost 1 base, J lost 2 bases, and 11 bases lay in between. The CDR3 is made up of 16 amino acids. Germline values: CDR1 SGHTA, CDR2 FQGTGA. CDR3 DNA sequence: TGTGCCAGCAGCTTAAACGGGGCCCTAAACACCGGGGAGCTGTTTTTT. Protein product: CASSLNGALNTGELFF.

This clone occurred once. The genes are TRBV5-1 and TRBJ2-5; 10 bases agree with TRBD2. CDR1 SGHRS and CDR2 YFSETQ come from the germline V gene. V shed 4 bases, J shed 2 bases, and the junction held 11 bases outside the gene matches. The CDR3 spans 17 residues. For the CDR3, the DNA is TGCGCCAGCAGCCGACTCGTTTCACTAGCGGGGCAAGAGACCCAGTACTTC. It specifies CASSRLVSLAGQETQYF.